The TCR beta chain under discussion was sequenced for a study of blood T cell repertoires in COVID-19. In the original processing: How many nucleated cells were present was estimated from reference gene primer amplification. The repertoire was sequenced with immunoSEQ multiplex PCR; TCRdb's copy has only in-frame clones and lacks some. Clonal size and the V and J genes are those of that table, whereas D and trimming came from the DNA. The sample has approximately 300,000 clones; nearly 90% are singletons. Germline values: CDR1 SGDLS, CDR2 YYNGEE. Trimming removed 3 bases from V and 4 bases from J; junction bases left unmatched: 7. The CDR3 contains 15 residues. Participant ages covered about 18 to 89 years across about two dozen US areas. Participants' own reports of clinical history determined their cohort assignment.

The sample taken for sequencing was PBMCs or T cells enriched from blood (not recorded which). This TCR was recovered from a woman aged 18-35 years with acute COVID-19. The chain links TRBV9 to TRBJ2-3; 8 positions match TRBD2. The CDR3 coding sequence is TGTGCCAGCAGCGGGTCGGGGGGGCCAGCAGATACGCAGTATTTT. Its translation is CASSGSGGPADTQYF.